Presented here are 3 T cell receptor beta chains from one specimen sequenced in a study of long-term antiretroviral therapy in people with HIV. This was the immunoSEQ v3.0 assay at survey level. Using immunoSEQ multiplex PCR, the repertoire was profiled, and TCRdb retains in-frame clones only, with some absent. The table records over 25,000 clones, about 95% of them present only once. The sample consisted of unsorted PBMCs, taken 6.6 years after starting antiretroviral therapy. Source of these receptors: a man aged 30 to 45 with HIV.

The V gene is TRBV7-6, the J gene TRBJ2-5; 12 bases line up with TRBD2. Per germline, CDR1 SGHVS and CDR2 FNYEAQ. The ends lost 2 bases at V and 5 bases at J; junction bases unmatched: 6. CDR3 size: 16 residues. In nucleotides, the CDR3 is TGTGCCAGCAGCTTACCCCTAGCGGGAGGGGTGGAGACCCAGTACTTC. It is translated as CASSLPLAGGVETQYF.

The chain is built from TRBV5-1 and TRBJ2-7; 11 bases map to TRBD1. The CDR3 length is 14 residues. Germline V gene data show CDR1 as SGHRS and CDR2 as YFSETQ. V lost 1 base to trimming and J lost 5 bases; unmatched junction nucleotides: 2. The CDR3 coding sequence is TGCGCCAGCAGCTTGCCGGGACAGGGGGACGAGCAGTACTTC. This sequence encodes CASSLPGQGDEQYF.

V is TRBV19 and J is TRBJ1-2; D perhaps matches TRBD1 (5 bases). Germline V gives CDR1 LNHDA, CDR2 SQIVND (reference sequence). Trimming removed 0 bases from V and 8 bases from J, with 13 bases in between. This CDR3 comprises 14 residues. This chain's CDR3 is CASSIDPNQGGYTF. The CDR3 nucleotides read TGTGCCAGTAGTATAGATCCGAACCAGGGCGGCTACACCTTC.